These 18 T cell receptor beta chains originate from one sample sequenced in a study of shared clonotypes between healthy human individuals. Sequencing used immunoSEQ multiplex PCR; TCRdb keeps in-frame clones, though not all of them. The top ten hold about 1.5% of the sample, which has millions of clones, under 95% seen once. Naive-designated CD8 cells lacked CD45RO, were positively enriched for CCR7, and omitted terminally differentiated effector memory CD45RA+ cells. Sequencing input: naive CD8+ T cells from PBMCs. Receptor source: a man aged 18 to 30 in good health. Some clones in this sample may be carry-over from other donors' samples.

A word on this clone: The sample contains more than one DNA sequence encoding this CDR3. J is TRBJ2-7 and V is TRBV28; D uncertain. The CDR3 is 12 amino acids. The V gene's germline CDR1 is MDHEN and CDR2 SYDVKM. V gave up 5 bases and J gave up 3 bases, with 8 bases separating them. The DNA for the CDR3 is TGTGCCAGCAGTCCTCGAGTCTACGAGCAGTACTTC. It is translated as CASSPRVYEQYF.

The rearrangement uses TRBV19 and TRBJ2-7; 9 nucleotides agree with TRBD1. The germline CDR1 and CDR2 sequences are LNHDA and SQIVND (reference sequence). There are 14 residues in the CDR3. Trimming took 6 bases from V and 3 from J; bases not matched to a gene: 6. The CDR3 sequence is CASSPTGGNYEQYF. CDR3 in DNA: TGTGCCAGTAGCCCGACAGGGGGAAACTACGAGCAGTACTTC.

This clone was found once. The chain couples TRBV5-1 to TRBJ1-2, with TRBD1 matching over 7 bases. CDR3 length equals 15 residues. CDR1 and CDR2 from the germline V gene are SGHRS and YFSETQ. Trimming took 3 bases from V and 4 from J; bases not matched to a gene: 9. CDR3 coding DNA: TGCGCCAGCAGCTCTGGACAGGAGCCGACCTATGGCTACACCTTC. Protein: CASSSGQEPTYGYTF.

This chain connects TRBV9 to TRBJ1-2; 7 nucleotides line up with TRBD1. CDR1 and CDR2 from the germline V gene are SGDLS and YYNGEE. The CDR3 covers 17 residues. V was clipped by 3 bases and J by 0 bases; unmatched bases: 11. Here the CDR3 DNA reads TGTGCCAGCAGCGCTGGTCCGGAGGGACAGTCTAACTATGGCTACACCTTC. Its protein product is CASSAGPEGQSNYGYTF.

The chain uses TRBV18 and TRBJ2-1; 12 bases line up with TRBD1. Germline V gene data show CDR1 as KGHSH and CDR2 as LQKENI. The CDR3 loop spans 16 amino acids. V lost 2 bases and J lost 8; bases outside the gene matches: 7. Written as DNA, the CDR3 is TGTGCCAGCTCACCAGGGACAGGGGGCGCGGTGGATGAGCAGTTCTTC. Translating gives CASSPGTGGAVDEQFF. Full variable domain (missing parts from reference TRBV18 and TRBJ2-1): NAGVMQNPRHLVRRRGQEARLRCSPMKGHSHVYWYRQLPEEGLKFMVYLQKENIIDESGMPKERFSAEFPKEGPSILRIQQVVRGDSAAYFCASSPGTGGAVDEQFFGPGTRLTVL.

The chain uses TRBV4-2 and TRBJ1-3, with D possibly TRBD1 on 6 matching bases. The CDR3 spans 16 residues. CDR1 LGHNA and CDR2 YNFKEQ come from the germline V gene. Deletions cut 0 bases from V and 0 bases from J, with 9 bases between. The CDR3, as DNA: TGTGCCAGCAGCCAAGACCGGACAGTCTCTGGAAACACCATATATTTT. Its translation is CASSQDRTVSGNTIYF.

On this clone: The same CDR3 arises from other DNA sequences in this sample as well. The V call is TRBV6-1, the J call TRBJ2-1; a possible D gene is TRBD1 (5 bases). The germline V gene has CDR1 MNHNS and CDR2 SASEGT. The CDR3 spans 15 residues. The V end lost 1 base, the J end lost 0 bases, and 7 bases lay between the germline ends. CDR3 protein: CASSEDRSSYNEQFF. The DNA of the CDR3 is TGTGCCAGCAGTGAAGACAGGAGCTCCTACAATGAGCAGTTCTTC.

Here the CDR3 DNA reads TGTGCCAGCAGTTTCTCGGCTAGCGCAGATACGCAGTATTTT. It codes for CASSFSASADTQYF. V gene TRBV27 combines with J gene TRBJ2-3; TRBD2 is a possible D gene (6 bases). Per the germline V gene, CDR1 is MNHEY and CDR2 is SMNVEV (reference sequence). The V gene lost 3 bases and the J gene lost 4 bases, with 11 bases spanning the gap. The CDR3 extends over 14 amino acids.

The chain couples TRBV7-6 to TRBJ2-2; the D is unclear. The V and J ends lost 3 bases and 0 bases respectively, with 8 bases between them. CDR3 length: 15 residues. Germline loops: CDR1 SGHVS, CDR2 FNYEAQ. CDR3 bases: TGTGCCAGCAGCTTCATAGCTTCGAACACCGGGGAGCTGTTTTTT. Protein product: CASSFIASNTGELFF.

The chain couples TRBV2 to TRBJ2-3; TRBD1 might be the D (6 bases). This CDR3 spans 16 amino acids. The ends were cut back, 3 bases at V and 1 base at J, with 14 bases in the middle. Germline V gene sequence: CDR1 SNHLY, CDR2 FYNNEI. In DNA form, the CDR3 reads TGTGCCAGCAGTGATCCGGACGGGACACGCACAGATACGCAGTATTTT. Amino acids: CASSDPDGTRTDTQYF.

This chain links TRBV27 with TRBJ2-6; 7 bases match TRBD2. The CDR3 length is 15 residues. Per the germline V gene, CDR1 is MNHEY and CDR2 is SMNVEV (reference sequence). Trimming removed 8 bases from V and 0 bases from J; junction bases left unmatched: 4. CDR3 protein: CASRPGGSGANVLTF. In DNA form, the CDR3 reads TGTGCCAGCCGTCCGGGGGGCTCTGGGGCCAACGTCCTGACTTTC.

V is TRBV4-1 and J is TRBJ1-1; D unresolved. CDR1 is MGHRA and CDR2 is YSYEKL in the germline V gene. Trimming shortened V by 0 bases and J by 3 bases, and 8 bases separated the two germline ends. The CDR3 covers 14 residues. The CDR3 region has the DNA TGCGCCAGCAGCCAAGATATCACTTACACTGAAGCTTTCTTT. It yields the protein CASSQDITYTEAFF.

Notes on this clone: The same CDR3 can be traced to other DNA sequences in this sample. The CDR3 spells CASSLYQGGTEAFF. The CDR3 bases are TGTGCCAGCAGTTTATACCAGGGTGGCACTGAAGCTTTCTTT. This chain links TRBV28 with TRBJ1-1, with a possible D match to TRBD1 (5 bases). CDR3 length equals 14 residues. The V end was cut by 1 base, the J end by 4 bases, with 10 bases between. Germline V gene data show CDR1 as MDHEN and CDR2 as SYDVKM.

This chain connects TRBV30 to TRBJ2-7; the D gene is possibly TRBD1 (7 bases). The CDR3 sequence is 14 residues long. Germline V gives CDR1 GTSNPN, CDR2 SVGIG (reference sequence). V was clipped by 0 bases and J by 2 bases, with 11 bases between them. The chain's CDR3 is CAWSVLRGAYEQYF. The CDR3 region has the DNA TGTGCCTGGAGTGTACTCAGGGGGGCCTACGAGCAGTACTTC. The full variable domain, rest sourced from reference TRBV30 and TRBJ2-7, is SQTIHQWPATLVQPVGSPLSLECTVEGTSNPNLYWYRQAAGRGLQLLFYSVGIGQISSEVPQNLSASRPQDRQFILSSKKLLLSDSGFYLCAWSVLRGAYEQYFGPGTRLTVT.

The rearrangement links TRBV7-9 to TRBJ2-1; 8 bases align to TRBD2. Trimming cost V 5 bases and J 8 bases; bases outside gene matches: 23. CDR3 length: 19 residues. CDR1 SEHNR and CDR2 FQNEAQ come from the germline V gene (reference sequence). CDR3 protein: CASSDPRPGLGIRGDEQFF. The CDR3 DNA is TGTGCCAGCAGCGACCCCCGGCCGGGACTAGGTATCAGAGGGGATGAGCAGTTCTTC.

Only one count was recorded for this clone. The J gene is TRBJ1-2, the V gene TRBV19; D call uncertain. V was trimmed by 1 base and J by 1 base, leaving 10 bases between them. The CDR3 has 15 amino acids. Per the germline V gene, CDR1 is LNHDA and CDR2 is SQIVND (reference sequence). The CDR3 nucleotides are TGTGCCAGTAGTATAGGAAAATCCTATAACTATGGCTACACCTTC. Translation gives CASSIGKSYNYGYTF.

This chain uses TRBV4-3 with TRBJ2-7; 9 nucleotides match TRBD1. The CDR3 totals 16 residues. CDR1 LGHNA and CDR2 YSLEER come from the germline V gene. V trimming: 4 bases; J trimming: 0 bases; junction bases outside the gene matches: 7. The CDR3, as DNA: TGCGCCAGCAGCCTAGGGACAGGGATGGACTCCTACGAGCAGTACTTC. It encodes CASSLGTGMDSYEQYF.

The chain has TRBV21-1 and TRBJ2-1; TRBD2 is the table's D call, not checked against the DNA. TRBV21-1 is a recognized pseudogene. The CDR3 is 13 amino acids. CDR3 sequence: CAPRAGVSNEQFF. CDR3 DNA sequence: TGTGCCCCGCGGGCGGGAGTCAGCAATGAGCAGTTCTTC.